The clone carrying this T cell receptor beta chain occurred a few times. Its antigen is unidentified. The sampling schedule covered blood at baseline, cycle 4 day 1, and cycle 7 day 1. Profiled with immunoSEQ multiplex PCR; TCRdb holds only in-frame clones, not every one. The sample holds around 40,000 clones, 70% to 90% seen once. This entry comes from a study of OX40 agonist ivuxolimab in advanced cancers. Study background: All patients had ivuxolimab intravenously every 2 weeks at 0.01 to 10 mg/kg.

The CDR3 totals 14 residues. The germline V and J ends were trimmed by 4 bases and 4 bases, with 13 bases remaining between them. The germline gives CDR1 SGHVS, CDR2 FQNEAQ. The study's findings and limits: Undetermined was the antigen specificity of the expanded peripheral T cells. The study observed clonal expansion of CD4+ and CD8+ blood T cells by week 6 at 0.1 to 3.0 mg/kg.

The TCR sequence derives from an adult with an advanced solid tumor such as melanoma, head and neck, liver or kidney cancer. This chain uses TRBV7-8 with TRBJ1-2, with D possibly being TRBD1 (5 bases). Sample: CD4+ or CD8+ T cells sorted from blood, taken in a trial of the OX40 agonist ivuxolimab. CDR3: CASSSQARGYGYTF. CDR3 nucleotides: TGTGCCAGCAGCTCACAGGCCCGGGGCTATGGCTACACCTTC.